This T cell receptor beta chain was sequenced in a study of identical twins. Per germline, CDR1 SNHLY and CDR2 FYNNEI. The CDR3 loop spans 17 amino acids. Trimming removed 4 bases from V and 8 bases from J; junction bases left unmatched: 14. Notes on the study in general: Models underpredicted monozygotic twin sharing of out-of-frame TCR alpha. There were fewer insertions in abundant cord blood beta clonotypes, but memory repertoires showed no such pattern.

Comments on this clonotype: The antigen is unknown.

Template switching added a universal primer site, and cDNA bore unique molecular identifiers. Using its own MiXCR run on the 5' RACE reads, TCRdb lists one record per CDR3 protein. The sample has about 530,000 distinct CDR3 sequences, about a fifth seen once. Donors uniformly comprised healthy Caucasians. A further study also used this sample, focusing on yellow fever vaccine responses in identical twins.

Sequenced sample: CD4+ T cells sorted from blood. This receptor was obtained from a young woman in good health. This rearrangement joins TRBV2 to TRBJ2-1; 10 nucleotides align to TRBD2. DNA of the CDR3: TGTGCCAGCAGTGGCGGAGCGGGAGGGCCGGGTATCCATGAGCAGTTCTTC. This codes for CASSGGAGGPGIHEQFF.